The 19 T cell receptor beta chains below all came from one sample that was sequenced in a study of T cells in Graves' hyperthyroidism and ophthalmopathy. Using RNA transcripts as the source, TCR beta CDR3 regions were amplified. TCR CDR3 regions were first amplified by RT-PCR with HTBI primers. TCRdb used MiXCR to reprocess the multiplex PCR reads, holding one entry per CDR3 protein. The table lists 350,000 to 400,000 distinct CDR3 sequences, 15% to 20% of them singletons. Material for sequencing was blood. The receptors stem from a woman aged 18-35 years with Graves' hyperthyroidism.

This clonotype appeared many times. In DNA form, the CDR3 reads TGTGCCAGCAGCTTAGCGCGTGGGAACACTGAAGCTTTCTTT. Residues: CASSLARGNTEAFF. The rearrangement uses TRBV7-9 and TRBJ1-1; D is undetermined. Germline CDR1 reads SEHNR; CDR2 reads FQNEAQ (reference sequence). V was clipped by 0 bases and J by 1 base, with 6 bases between them. This CDR3 comprises 14 residues.

This clonotype has ten or more counts. The chain employs TRBV4-2 and TRBJ1-1; D possibly corresponds to TRBD1 (5 bases). The V gene lost 1 base and the J gene lost 1 base, with 10 bases spanning the gap. The V gene's germline CDR1 is LGHNA and CDR2 YNFKEQ. The CDR3 totals 15 residues. The CDR3 DNA follows: TGTGCCAGCAGCCAAGGGTCTGGGACGAACACTGAAGCTTTCTTT. Translating it yields CASSQGSGTNTEAFF.

This clonotype has at least ten counts. V gene TRBV18 combines with J gene TRBJ2-5; no firm D call. Trimming removed 8 bases at V and 0 bases at J, with 4 bases between. Germline V gives CDR1 KGHSH, CDR2 LQKENI. This CDR3 region has 11 residues. The CDR3 region is CASSNQETQYF. CDR3 bases: TGTGCCAGCAGCAACCAAGAGACCCAGTACTTC. The whole variable domain, filled in from reference TRBV18 and TRBJ2-5, reads NAGVMQNPRHLVRRRGQEARLRCSPMKGHSHVYWYRQLPEEGLKFMVYLQKENIIDESGMPKERFSAEFPKEGPSILRIQQVVRGDSAAYFCASSNQETQYFGPGTRLLVL.

This clonotype was counted at least ten times. A read error is possible here, since a much larger clone lies one base away. V and J are TRBV12-3 or TRBV12-4 and TRBJ1-2, with D uncertain. The CDR3 consists of 11 residues. In nucleotides, the CDR3 is TGTGCCAGCATAGGGCTTTATGGCCACACCTTC. This translates into CASIGLYGHTF.

This clonotype was recorded many times. This CDR3 reads CASATYAGDYSNQPQHF. The CDR3 DNA is TGTGCCAGCGCCACCTATGCAGGGGATTATAGCAATCAGCCCCAGCATTTT. V is TRBV12-3 or TRBV12-4 and J is TRBJ1-5; maybe TRBD1 (6 bases). The ends were cut back, 8 bases at V and 0 bases at J, with 20 bases in the middle. This CDR3 is built from 17 residues.

This clonotype was recorded at least ten times. The chain uses TRBV11-2 and TRBJ2-7, with D unclear. V was pared by 2 bases and J by 3 bases, with 11 bases between. Germline values: CDR1 SGHAT, CDR2 FQNNGV. CDR3 length equals 14 residues. Here the CDR3 DNA reads TGTGCCAGCAGCTTAACCTCATCTAACTACGAGCAGTACTTC. It is translated as CASSLTSSNYEQYF. Full variable domain (outside the CDR3, taken from reference TRBV11-2 and TRBJ2-7): EAGVAQSPRYKIIEKRQSVAFWCNPISGHATLYWYQQILGQGPKLLIQFQNNGVVDDSQLPKDRFSAERLKGVDSTLKIQPAKLEDSAVYLCASSLTSSNYEQYFGPGTRLTVT.

This clonotype was recorded at least ten times. In nucleotides, the CDR3 is TGTGCCAGCAGTTACTCGAGTGGCTACACCTTC. Translation: CASSYSSGYTF. The chain has TRBV6-5 and TRBJ1-2; D gene unclear. The CDR3 runs 11 residues. The V end was cut by 0 bases, the J end by 7 bases, with 3 bases between. CDR1 is MNHEY, CDR2 SVGAGI, per germline.

This clonotype came up many times. The rearrangement links TRBV6-2 or TRBV6-3 to TRBJ2-7; 12 bases match TRBD1. Unmatched junction bases numbered 3, after V lost 0 bases and J lost 6 bases. Germline V gene lookup returns CDR1 MNHEY and CDR2 SVGEGT. The CDR3 has 15 residues. The CDR3 nucleotides read TGTGCCAGCAGTTACTCGGGACAGGGGGCGGGCGAGCAGTACTTC. Protein sequence: CASSYSGQGAGEQYF.

This clonotype was seen ten or more times. J is TRBJ1-1 and V is TRBV5-1; D might be TRBD1 (6 bases). Trimming took 7 bases from V and 3 from J, leaving 16 bases between them. The CDR3 totals 14 residues. The germline V gene encodes CDR1 SGHRS and CDR2 YFSETQ. This CDR3 is CASFRWAGDTEAFF. The DNA of the CDR3 is TGCGCCAGCTTCAGGTGGGCAGGGGACACTGAAGCTTTCTTT.

This clonotype was seen only a few times. The junction differs from germline at one of its ends, possibly a read error. The V and J genes are TRBV7-6 and TRBJ2-2, with D maybe TRBD2 (6 bases). CDR1 and CDR2 (germline): SGHVS, FNYEAQ. The CDR3 runs to 20 residues. CDR3 loop: CASSPNPALVAETNTGELFF. The CDR3 region has the DNA TGTGCTAGCAGCCCCAACCCCGCCTTGGTAGCGGAGACGAACACCGGGGAGCTGTTTTTT. The full variable domain, completed using reference TRBV7-6 and TRBJ2-2, is GAGVSQSPRYKVTKRGQDVALRCDPISGHVSLYWYRQALGQGPEFLTYFNYEAQQDKSGLPNDRFSAERPEGSISTLTIQRTEQRDSAMYRCASSPNPALVAETNTGELFFGEGSRLTVL.

This clonotype showed up many times. The gene calls are TRBV7-6 and TRBJ1-1; 8 positions match TRBD1. CDR3 length equals 14 residues. Germline V CDR1 and CDR2: SGHVS, FNYEAQ. Germline trimming cut 6 bases from V and 3 bases from J; bases unmatched to any gene: 6. For the CDR3, the DNA is TGTGCCAGCAGTTTTACAGGGGGGTACACTGAAGCTTTCTTT. Encoded protein: CASSFTGGYTEAFF.

The table lists this clonotype with a few counts. This chain links TRBV4-1 with TRBJ2-5; possibly TRBD2 for D (7 bases). Trimming pared 1 base from V and 7 bases from J, leaving 13 bases between. In germline, CDR1 is MGHRA, CDR2 YSYEKL. The CDR3 spans 14 residues. The CDR3 nucleotides read TGCGCCAGCAGCCAAGGGGAGGGGGTTGGGACCCAGTACTTC. It translates to CASSQGEGVGTQYF.

The chain joins TRBV6-2 or TRBV6-3 to TRBJ2-6; D is unresolved. The CDR3 length is 16 residues. Trimming stripped 5 bases from V and 0 bases from J, with 11 bases between. Germline V gene lookup returns CDR1 MNHEY and CDR2 SVGEGT. CDR3: CASSPRVHSGANVLTF. DNA for the CDR3: TGTGCCAGCAGTCCAAGGGTACACTCTGGGGCCAACGTCCTGACTTTC.

This clonotype was counted at least ten times. The chain couples TRBV24-1 to TRBJ2-5; TRBD1 might be the D (6 bases). This CDR3 spans 18 amino acids. V lost 2 bases to trimming and J lost 1 base, with 19 bases between them. From germline, CDR1 is KGHDR and CDR2 SFDVKD. The CDR3 loop reads CATSDSLRTAIAQETQYF. The CDR3 bases are TGTGCCACCAGTGATTCCCTTCGGACAGCGATCGCCCAAGAGACCCAGTACTTC.

In this sample, this clonotype turned up a few times. This chain links TRBV20-1 with TRBJ2-2, with a possible D match to TRBD1 (6 bases). The V gene lost 0 bases and the J gene lost 4 bases, with 15 bases spanning the gap. Per the germline V gene, CDR1 is DFQATT and CDR2 is SNEGSKA (reference sequence). The CDR3 is 16 amino acids. This CDR3 reads CSARDIQGPGTGELFF. The CDR3 DNA is TGCAGTGCTAGAGATATCCAGGGGCCGGGCACCGGGGAGCTGTTTTTT.

This clonotype was detected ten times or more. The genes are TRBV6-5 and TRBJ2-4; weak D call: TRBD2 (6 bases). V was cut by 1 base and J by 1 base, with 11 bases left in between. This CDR3 has 16 residues. Germline CDR1 reads MNHEY; CDR2 reads SVGAGI. The CDR3 DNA is TGTGCCAGCAGTTACTTCGGGGGTGGGGCCAAAAACATTCAGTACTTC. Amino acid sequence: CASSYFGGGAKNIQYF.

The rearrangement uses TRBV15 and TRBJ2-5; perhaps D is TRBD1 or TRBD2 (6 bases each). The CDR3 covers 14 residues. Germline V gene lookup returns CDR1 LNHNV and CDR2 YYDKDF (reference sequence). Trimming stripped 4 bases from V and 5 bases from J, with 14 bases between. DNA for the CDR3: TGTGCCACCAGCACCCGCGGAGGGGGTGAGACCCAGTACTTC. Protein sequence: CATSTRGGGETQYF. Based on the CDR3 plus reference TRBV15 and TRBJ2-5, the full variable domain is DAMVIQNPRYQVTQFGKPVTLSCSQTLNHNVMYWYQQKSSQAPKLLFHYYDKDFNNEADTPDNFQSRRPNTSFCFLDIRSPGLGDTAMYLCATSTRGGGETQYFGPGTRLLVL.

This clonotype showed up just a few times. The chain carries TRBV4-1 and TRBJ2-2; D uncertain. V was cut by 0 bases and J by 6 bases, with 8 bases left in between. The CDR3 totals 14 residues. The germline V gene encodes CDR1 MGHRA and CDR2 YSYEKL. CDR3 sequence: CASSQEPKPGELFF. For the CDR3, the DNA is TGCGCCAGCAGCCAAGAGCCTAAGCCCGGGGAGCTGTTTTTT.

This clonotype was recorded at least ten times. This rearrangement joins TRBV2 to TRBJ1-2; TRBD1 agrees at 7 bases. Germline V lookup: CDR1 SNHLY, CDR2 FYNNEI. The V segment lost 7 bases and the J segment 6 bases; nucleotides outside the gene matches: 14. The CDR3 is 15 residues long. The CDR3 DNA follows: TGTGCCAGCAAATCGCTACAGGGGAGGTTTCATGGCTACACCTTC. Translated, it gives CASKSLQGRFHGYTF.